The subject of this entry is one TCR beta chain. This sample is drawn from a study of T cell changes during pregnancy in multiple sclerosis. Sequencing was performed with immunoSEQ multiplex PCR; in TCRdb, only in-frame clones are kept and a portion is missing. The table includes about 57,000 clones, 80% to 95% detected once. The input for sequencing was peripheral blood, taken after pregnancy. This clonotype originated in a female donor in good health, enrolled as a control in a pregnancy study.

Here the CDR3 reads CASSFEHSNEKLFF. The CDR3, as DNA: TGTGCCAGCAGCTTCGAGCACTCTAATGAAAAACTGTTTTTT. The chain carries TRBV5-5 and TRBJ1-4; D unresolved. This CDR3 comprises 14 residues. V dropped 2 bases and J dropped 3 bases, with 8 bases sitting between them. CDR1 and CDR2 (germline): SGHKS, YYEKEE (reference sequence).